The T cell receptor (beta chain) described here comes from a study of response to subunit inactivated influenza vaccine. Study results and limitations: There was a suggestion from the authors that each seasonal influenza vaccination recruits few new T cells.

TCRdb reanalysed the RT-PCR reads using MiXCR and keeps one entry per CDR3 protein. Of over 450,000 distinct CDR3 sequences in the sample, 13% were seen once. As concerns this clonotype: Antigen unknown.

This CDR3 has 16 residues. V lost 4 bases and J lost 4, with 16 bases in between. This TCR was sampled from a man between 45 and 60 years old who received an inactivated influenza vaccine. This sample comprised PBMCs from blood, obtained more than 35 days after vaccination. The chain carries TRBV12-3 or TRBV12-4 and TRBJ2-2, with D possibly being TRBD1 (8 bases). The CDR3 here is CASSSRTGRGTGELFF. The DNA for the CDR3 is TGTGCCAGCAGTTCCCGGACAGGGAGGGGCACCGGGGAGCTGTTTTTT.